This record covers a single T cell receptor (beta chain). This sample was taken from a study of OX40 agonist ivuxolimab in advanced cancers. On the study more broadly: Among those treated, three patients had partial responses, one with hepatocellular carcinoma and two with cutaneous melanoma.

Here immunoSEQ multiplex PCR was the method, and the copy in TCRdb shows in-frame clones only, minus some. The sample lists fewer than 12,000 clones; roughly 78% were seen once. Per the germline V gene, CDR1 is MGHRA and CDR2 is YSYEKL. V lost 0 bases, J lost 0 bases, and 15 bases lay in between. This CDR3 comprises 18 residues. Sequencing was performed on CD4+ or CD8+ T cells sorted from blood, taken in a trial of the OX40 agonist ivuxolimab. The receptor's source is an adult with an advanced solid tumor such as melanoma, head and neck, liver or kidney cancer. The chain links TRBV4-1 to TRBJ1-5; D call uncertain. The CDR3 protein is CASSQDDPTLTSNQPQHF. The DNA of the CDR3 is TGCGCCAGCAGCCAAGACGACCCTACTCTAACTAGCAATCAGCCCCAGCATTTT.